A single T cell receptor (beta chain) is shown here with its context. The data belong to a study of blood T cell repertoires in COVID-19. Study details: The United States, Italy and Spain were the sources of the acute and convalescent COVID-19 samples. From T cells, B-cell-depleted T cells, or PBMCs came the material, which was cDNA or gDNA.

Using immunoSEQ multiplex PCR, the repertoire was profiled, and TCRdb retains in-frame clones only, with some absent. The sample carries roughly 160,000 clones, roughly 86% recorded once. The germline CDR1 and CDR2 sequences are MNHNY and SVGAGI (reference sequence). Trimming cost V 0 bases and J 7 bases, with 10 bases left between them. The CDR3 contains 14 residues. The clonotype comes from a man aged 50-59 years with active or convalescent COVID-19. The material sequenced was peripheral blood. J is TRBJ1-3 and V is TRBV6-6; D is unresolved. CDR3 DNA sequence: TGTGCCAGCAGTTACTCGACTACTTTTAACACCATATATTTT. Encoded protein: CASSYSTTFNTIYF.